The T cell receptor beta chain described here comes from a study of siplizumab effects on memory and regulatory T cells (dated by TCRdb to about 2019). In terms of the full investigation: The effect of the anti-CD2 antibody siplizumab on alloreactive T-cell subsets was examined in allogeneic mixed lymphocyte reactions constructed from human PBMCs.

Library preparation used the immunoSEQ multiplex PCR assay. About 9.1 x 10^4 TCR templates per sample were assayed on the deep sequencing platform. Genomic DNA extracted from sorted T cells was the material used for TCRbeta CDR3 sequencing. In the authors' own workflow: The R programming language was used for the clonal analysis of the TCRbeta CDR3 data. Alloreactive CD4+ and CD8+ clones were identified by comparing unstimulated samples to CFSE-low samples taken after the reaction. Regulatory or non-regulatory origin of alloreactive CD4+ clones was assigned by matching sequences to the sorted unstimulated Treg and non-Treg repertoires. Here the immuneACCESS table is served through TCRdb, limited to in-frame sequences with V and J called. Missing clones are a known gap in these copies; in checked studies unresolved V genes cover under half, and the rest lacks a known reason. From that table come the V and J calls and clone size; the DNA was used to work out D and trimming. Across this sample there are about 100,000 clones, with about 91% seen only once. Around 0.73% of the sample belongs to the ten largest clones.

What the work shows at the level of the full study, not this receptor alone: In reactions with siplizumab, an average of about 62% of mappable alloreactive CD4+ clones were Treg-derived, compared with around 30% in control reactions. For roughly 80-97% of proliferating CD4+ or CD8+ clones, no naive or memory phenotype could be assigned. Unstimulated naive T cells appeared to be more diverse than memory T cells, and naive cells seemed to make a substantial contribution to the alloresponse. Because sequences at frequencies below about 10^-5 were poorly captured, only a minor fraction of alloreactive clones could be mapped back to unstimulated subsets. The cumulative frequency of alloreactive sequences that could be traced back to unstimulated CD4+ memory T cells was significantly reduced by siplizumab. Whether proliferating Tregs from siplizumab cultures were suppressive was not functionally confirmed.

Turning to this clone: Its antigen is still unknown. Per-base quality was not reported, and no clone a single base away is much larger than it.

Sorted unstimulated T cells and proliferating T cells recovered from mixed lymphocyte reactions were subjected to TCRbeta CDR3 sequencing. Fresh whole blood from fewer than 11 HLA-typed healthy donors was used to isolate PBMCs. Unstimulated CD4+ regulatory T cells were FACS-sorted to map the origin of alloreactive clones. Measured from the cysteine to the phenylalanine, the CDR3 is 17 residues long. The retained sequence is limited to the CDR3, 51 bases, with the frame set at the first base. From the germline V gene, CDR1 is SGHAT and CDR2 is FQNNGV. V lost 5 bases and J lost 0 bases, and the count of bases not matched to a germline gene is 9.

This clonotype was obtained from a human donor in good health. The rearrangement joined TRBV11-2 to TRBJ2-5, with 10 central nucleotides matching TRBD2. The sequenced sample consisted of Tregs sorted from blood. The CDR3 region: CASSKGTSATYQETQYF. The nucleotide sequence is TGTGCCAGCAGCAAGGGGACTAGCGCAACCTACCAAGAGACCCAGTACTTC.